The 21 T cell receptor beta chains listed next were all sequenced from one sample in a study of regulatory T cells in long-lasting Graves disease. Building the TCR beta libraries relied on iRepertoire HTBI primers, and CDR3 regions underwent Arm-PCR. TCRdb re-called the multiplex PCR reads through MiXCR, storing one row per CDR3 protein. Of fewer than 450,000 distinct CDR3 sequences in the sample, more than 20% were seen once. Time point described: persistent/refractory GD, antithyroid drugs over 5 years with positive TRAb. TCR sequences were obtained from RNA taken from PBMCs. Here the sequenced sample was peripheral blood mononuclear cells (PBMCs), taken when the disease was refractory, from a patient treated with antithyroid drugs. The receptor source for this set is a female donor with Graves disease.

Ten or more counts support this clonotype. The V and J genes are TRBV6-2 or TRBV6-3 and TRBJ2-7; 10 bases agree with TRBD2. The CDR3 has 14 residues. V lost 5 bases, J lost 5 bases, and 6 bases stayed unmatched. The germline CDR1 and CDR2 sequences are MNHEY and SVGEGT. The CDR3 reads CASSRAGGPHEQYF. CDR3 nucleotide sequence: TGTGCCAGCAGTCGAGCGGGAGGGCCTCACGAGCAGTACTTC.

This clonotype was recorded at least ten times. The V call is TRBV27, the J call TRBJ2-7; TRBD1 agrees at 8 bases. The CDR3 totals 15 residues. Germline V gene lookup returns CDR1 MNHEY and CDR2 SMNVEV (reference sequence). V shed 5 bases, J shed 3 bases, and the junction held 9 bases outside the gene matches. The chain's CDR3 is CASSLSTGGLYEQYF. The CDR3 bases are TGTGCCAGCAGTCTTTCCACAGGGGGGCTCTACGAGCAGTACTTC.

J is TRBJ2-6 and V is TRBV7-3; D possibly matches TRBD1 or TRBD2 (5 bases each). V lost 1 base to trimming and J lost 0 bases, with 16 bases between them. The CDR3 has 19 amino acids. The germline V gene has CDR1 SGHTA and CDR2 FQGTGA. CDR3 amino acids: CASSLSRFQGVSGANVLTF. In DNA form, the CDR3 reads TGTGCCAGCAGCTTAAGCAGGTTCCAGGGAGTCTCTGGGGCCAACGTCCTGACTTTC.

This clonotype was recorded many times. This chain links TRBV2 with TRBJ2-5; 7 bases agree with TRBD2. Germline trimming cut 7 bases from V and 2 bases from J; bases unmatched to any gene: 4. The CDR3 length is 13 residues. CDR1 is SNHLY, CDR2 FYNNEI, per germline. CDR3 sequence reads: CASIEREQETQYF. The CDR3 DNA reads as TGTGCCAGCATAGAGCGGGAACAAGAGACCCAGTACTTC.

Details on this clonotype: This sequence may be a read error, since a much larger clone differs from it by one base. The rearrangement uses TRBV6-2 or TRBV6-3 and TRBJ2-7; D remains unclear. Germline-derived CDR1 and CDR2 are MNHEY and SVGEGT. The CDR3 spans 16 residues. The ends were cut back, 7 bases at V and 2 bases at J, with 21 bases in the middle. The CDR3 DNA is TGTGCCAGCATCCCCAAGGGCGACCAATGGGCCTACGAGCAGTACTTC. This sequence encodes CASIPKGDQWAYEQYF.

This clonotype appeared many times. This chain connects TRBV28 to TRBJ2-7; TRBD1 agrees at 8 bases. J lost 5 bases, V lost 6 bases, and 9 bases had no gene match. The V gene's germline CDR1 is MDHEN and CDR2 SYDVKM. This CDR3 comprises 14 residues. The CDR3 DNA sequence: TGTGCCAGCAGCCGGACAGGGCGAAACCACGAGCAGTACTTC. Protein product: CASSRTGRNHEQYF.

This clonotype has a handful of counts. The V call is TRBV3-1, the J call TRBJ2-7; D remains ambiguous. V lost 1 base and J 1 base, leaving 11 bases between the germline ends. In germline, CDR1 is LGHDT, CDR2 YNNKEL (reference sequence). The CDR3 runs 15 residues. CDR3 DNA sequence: TGTGCCAGCAGCCAAGGGGTGATAAAATCCTACGAGCAGTACTTC. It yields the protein CASSQGVIKSYEQYF.

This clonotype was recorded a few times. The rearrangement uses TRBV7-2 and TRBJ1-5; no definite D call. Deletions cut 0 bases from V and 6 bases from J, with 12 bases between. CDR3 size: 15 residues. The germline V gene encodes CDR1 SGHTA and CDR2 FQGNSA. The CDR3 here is CASSLAPGITQPQHF. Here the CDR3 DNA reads TGTGCCAGCAGCTTAGCCCCGGGCATTACTCAGCCCCAGCATTTT.

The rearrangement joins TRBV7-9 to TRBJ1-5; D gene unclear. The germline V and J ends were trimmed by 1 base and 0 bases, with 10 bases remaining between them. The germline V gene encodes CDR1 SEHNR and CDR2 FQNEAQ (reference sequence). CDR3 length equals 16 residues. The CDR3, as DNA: TGTGCCAGCAGCTTAGAGATAGGAAATAGCAATCAGCCCCAGCATTTT. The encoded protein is CASSLEIGNSNQPQHF.

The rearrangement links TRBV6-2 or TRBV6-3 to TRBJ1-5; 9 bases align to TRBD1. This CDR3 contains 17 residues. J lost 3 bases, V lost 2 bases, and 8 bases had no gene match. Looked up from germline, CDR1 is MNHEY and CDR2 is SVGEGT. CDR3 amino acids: CASSYPPGTGPNQPQHF. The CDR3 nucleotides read TGTGCCAGCAGTTACCCACCCGGGACAGGGCCCAATCAGCCCCAGCATTTT.

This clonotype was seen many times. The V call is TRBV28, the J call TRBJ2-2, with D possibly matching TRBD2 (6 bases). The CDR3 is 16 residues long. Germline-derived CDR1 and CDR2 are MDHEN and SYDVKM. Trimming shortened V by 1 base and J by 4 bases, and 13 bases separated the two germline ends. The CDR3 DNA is TGTGCCAGCAGTTTATTGCCGGGAGTCGGCACCGGGGAGCTGTTTTTT. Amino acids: CASSLLPGVGTGELFF.

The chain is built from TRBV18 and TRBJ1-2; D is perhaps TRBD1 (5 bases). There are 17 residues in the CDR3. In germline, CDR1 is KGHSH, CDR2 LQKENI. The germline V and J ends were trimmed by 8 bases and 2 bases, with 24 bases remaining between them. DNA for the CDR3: TGTGCCAGCCATTCAACAGACCAGGGTTTCGGCAACTATGGCTACACCTTC. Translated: CASHSTDQGFGNYGYTF.

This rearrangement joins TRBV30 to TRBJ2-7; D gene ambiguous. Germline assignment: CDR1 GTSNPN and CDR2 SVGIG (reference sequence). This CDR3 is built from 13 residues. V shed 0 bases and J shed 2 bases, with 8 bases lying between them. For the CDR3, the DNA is TGTGCCTGGAGTGTAAAGGGCCCCTACGAGCAGTACTTC. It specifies CAWSVKGPYEQYF.

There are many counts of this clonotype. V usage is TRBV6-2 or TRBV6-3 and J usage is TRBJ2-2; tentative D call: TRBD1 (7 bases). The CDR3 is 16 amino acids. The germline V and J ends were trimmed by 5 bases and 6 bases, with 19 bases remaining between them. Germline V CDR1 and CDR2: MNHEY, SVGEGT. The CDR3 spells CASSELWRGHSGELFF. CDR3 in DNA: TGTGCCAGCAGTGAACTCTGGAGGGGGCATTCCGGGGAGCTGTTTTTT.

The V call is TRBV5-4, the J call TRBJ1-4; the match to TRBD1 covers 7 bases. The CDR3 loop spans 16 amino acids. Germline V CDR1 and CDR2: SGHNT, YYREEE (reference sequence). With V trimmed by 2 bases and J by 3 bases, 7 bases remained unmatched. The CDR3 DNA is TGTGCCAGCAGCTTCAGGGGGAACGCGGCTAATGAAAAACTGTTTTTT. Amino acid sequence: CASSFRGNAANEKLFF. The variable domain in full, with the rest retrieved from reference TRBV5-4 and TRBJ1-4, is ETGVTQSPTHLIKTRGQQVTLRCSSQSGHNTVSWYQQALGQGPQFIFQYYREEENGRGNFPPRFSGLQFPNYSSELNVNALELDDSALYLCASSFRGNAANEKLFFGSGTQLSVL.

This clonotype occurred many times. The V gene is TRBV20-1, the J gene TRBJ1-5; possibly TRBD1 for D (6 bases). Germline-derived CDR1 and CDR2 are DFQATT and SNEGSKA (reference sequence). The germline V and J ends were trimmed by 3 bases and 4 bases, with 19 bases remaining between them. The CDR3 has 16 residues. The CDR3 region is CSASDSRDTPNQPQHF. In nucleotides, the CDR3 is TGCAGTGCTAGTGATTCCCGGGACACCCCTAATCAGCCCCAGCATTTT.

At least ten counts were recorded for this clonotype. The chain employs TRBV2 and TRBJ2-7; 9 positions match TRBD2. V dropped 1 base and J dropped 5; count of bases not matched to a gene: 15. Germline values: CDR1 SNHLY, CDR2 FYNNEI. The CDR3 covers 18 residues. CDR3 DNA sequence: TGTGCCAGCAGTGAAGGACGGCGGGGACTAGCTCGTGTGGACGAGCAGTACTTC. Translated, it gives CASSEGRRGLARVDEQYF. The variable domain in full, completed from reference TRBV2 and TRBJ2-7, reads EPEVTQTPSHQVTQMGQEVILRCVPISNHLYFYWYRQILGQKVEFLVSFYNNEISEKSEIFDDQFSVERPDGSNFTLKIRSTKLEDSAMYFCASSEGRRGLARVDEQYFGPGTRLTVT.

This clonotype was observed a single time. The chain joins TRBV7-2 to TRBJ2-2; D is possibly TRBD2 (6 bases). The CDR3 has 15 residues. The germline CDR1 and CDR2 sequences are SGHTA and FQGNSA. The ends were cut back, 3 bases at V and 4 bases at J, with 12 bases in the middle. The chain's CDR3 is CASSLAAGTTGELFF. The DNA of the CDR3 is TGTGCCAGCAGCTTGGCCGCGGGGACCACCGGGGAGCTGTTTTTT.

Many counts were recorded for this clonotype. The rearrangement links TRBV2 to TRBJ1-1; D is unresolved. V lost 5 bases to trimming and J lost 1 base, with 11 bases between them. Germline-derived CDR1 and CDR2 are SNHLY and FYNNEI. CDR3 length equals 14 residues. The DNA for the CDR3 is TGTGCCAGCAGTATCCCGGGCCCGAACACTGAAGCTTTCTTT. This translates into CASSIPGPNTEAFF.

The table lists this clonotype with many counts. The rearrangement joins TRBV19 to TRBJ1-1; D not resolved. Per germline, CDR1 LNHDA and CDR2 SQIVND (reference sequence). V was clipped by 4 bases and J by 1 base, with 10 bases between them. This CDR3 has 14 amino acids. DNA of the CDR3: TGTGCCAGTAGTACCCCAGGAAAGAACACTGAAGCTTTCTTT. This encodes CASSTPGKNTEAFF.

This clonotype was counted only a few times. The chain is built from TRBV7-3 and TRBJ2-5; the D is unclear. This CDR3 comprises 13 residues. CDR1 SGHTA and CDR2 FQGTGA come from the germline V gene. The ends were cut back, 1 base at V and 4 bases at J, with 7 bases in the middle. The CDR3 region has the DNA TGTGCCAGCAGCTTAAATTTAGGAGAGACCCAGTACTTC. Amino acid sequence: CASSLNLGETQYF.